This T cell receptor beta chain was retrieved from a study of read filtering for tumor transcriptome and immune sequencing. Study summary: DNase treatment preceded whole-transcriptome library preparation. IR-seq gave about 3.5 to 10.27 million TCR reads per sample; RNA-seq gave about 75 to 1,300.

General study findings and limits: Without single-read clonotypes, shared clonotype proportions correlated more between IR-seq and RNA-seq.

Comments on this clonotype: Its specificity is unknown.

The library was built from 400 ng RNA with molecular barcoded adaptors for alpha/delta and beta/gamma chains. In TCRdb, the reads were re-called with MiXCR into one record per CDR3 protein. This table has about 50,000 distinct CDR3 sequences, approximately 19% appearing once. The CDR3 runs to 15 residues. Germline lookup yields CDR1 SGHTA and CDR2 FQGNSA. V was clipped by 2 bases and J by 7 bases; unmatched bases: 5. The sequence was obtained from a donor over 35 with multiple myeloma. This chain links TRBV7-2 with TRBJ1-5, with TRBD1 identical over 10 bases. The specimen sequenced was a population of CD138-negative cells sorted from bone marrow. This CDR3 reads CASSLMGQGRQPQHF. CDR3 coding DNA: TGTGCCAGCAGCTTAATGGGACAGGGGCGGCAGCCCCAGCATTTT.